The T cell receptor beta chain under discussion was sequenced for a study of T cells in localized non-small cell lung cancer. The CDR3 covers 16 residues. J was trimmed by 3 bases and V by 2 bases; bases with no gene match: 9. The V gene's germline CDR1 is MDHEN and CDR2 SYDVKM. Generated by immunoSEQ multiplex PCR, the TCRdb table keeps only in-frame clones and is missing some. The sample has 100,000 to 150,000 clones; about 89% are singletons. The receptor was isolated from a female donor of 60 years or more with stage I lung adenocarcinoma. The source material was peripheral blood, sampled before any cancer treatment. V is TRBV28 and J is TRBJ2-7; 8 bases match TRBD2. Here the CDR3 DNA reads TGTGCCAGCAGTTTAGTGGGGGGGAGCGGGAGCTACGAGCAGTACTTC. This sequence encodes CASSLVGGSGSYEQYF.